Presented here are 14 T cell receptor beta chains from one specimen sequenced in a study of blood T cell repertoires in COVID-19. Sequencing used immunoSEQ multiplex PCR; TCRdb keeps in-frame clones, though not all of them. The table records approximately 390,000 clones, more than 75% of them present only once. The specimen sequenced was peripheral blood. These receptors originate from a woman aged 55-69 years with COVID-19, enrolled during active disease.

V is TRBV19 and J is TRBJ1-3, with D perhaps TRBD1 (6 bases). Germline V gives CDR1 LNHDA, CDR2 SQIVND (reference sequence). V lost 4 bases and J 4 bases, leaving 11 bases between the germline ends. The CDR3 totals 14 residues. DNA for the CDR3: TGTGCCAGTAGTACACCAGGGGCCGGAAACACCATATATTTT. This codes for CASSTPGAGNTIYF.

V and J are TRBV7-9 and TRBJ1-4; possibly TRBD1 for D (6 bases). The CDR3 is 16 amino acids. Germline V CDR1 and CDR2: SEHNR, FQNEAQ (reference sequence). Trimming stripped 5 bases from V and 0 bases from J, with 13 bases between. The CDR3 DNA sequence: TGTGCCAGCAGCCGAGCCCGACAGGCAACTAATGAAAAACTGTTTTTT. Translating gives CASSRARQATNEKLFF.

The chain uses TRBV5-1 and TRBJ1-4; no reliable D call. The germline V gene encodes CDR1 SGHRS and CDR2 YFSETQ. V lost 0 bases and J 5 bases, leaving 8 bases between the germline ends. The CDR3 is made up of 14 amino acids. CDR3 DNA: TGCGCCAGCAGCTTGGCCCCGGGGAATGAAAAACTGTTTTTT. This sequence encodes CASSLAPGNEKLFF.

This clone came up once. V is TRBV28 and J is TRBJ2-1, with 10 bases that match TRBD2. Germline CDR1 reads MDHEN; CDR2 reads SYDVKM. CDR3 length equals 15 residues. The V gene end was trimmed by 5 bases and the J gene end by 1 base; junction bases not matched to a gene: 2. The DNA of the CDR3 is TGTGCCAGCAGTGCGGGACTAGCGTCCTACAATGAGCAGTTCTTC. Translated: CASSAGLASYNEQFF. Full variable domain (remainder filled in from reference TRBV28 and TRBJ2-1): DVKVTQSSRYLVKRTGEKVFLECVQDMDHENMFWYRQDPGLGLRLIYFSYDVKMKEKGDIPEGYSVSREKKERFSLILESASTNQTSMYLCASSAGLASYNEQFFGPGTRLTVL.

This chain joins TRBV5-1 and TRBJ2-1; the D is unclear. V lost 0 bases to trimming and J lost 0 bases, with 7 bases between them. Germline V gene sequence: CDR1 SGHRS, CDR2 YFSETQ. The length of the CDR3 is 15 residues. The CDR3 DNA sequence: TGCGCCAGCAGCTTGGGACACAGCTCCTACAATGAGCAGTTCTTC. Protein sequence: CASSLGHSSYNEQFF.

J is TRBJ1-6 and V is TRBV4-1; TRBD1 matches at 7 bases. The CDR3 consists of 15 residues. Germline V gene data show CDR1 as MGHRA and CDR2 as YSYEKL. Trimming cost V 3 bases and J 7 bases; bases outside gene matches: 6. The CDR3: CASSQKTGTNSPLHF. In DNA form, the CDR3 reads TGCGCCAGCAGCCAGAAGACAGGGACAAATTCACCCCTCCACTTT.

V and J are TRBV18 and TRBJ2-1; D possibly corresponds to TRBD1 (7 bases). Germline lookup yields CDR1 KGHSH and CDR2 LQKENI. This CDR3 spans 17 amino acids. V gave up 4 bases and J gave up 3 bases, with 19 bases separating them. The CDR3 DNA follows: TGTGCCAGCTCACAATCCTTGGAGGGGGCCATCTACAATGAGCAGTTCTTC. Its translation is CASSQSLEGAIYNEQFF.

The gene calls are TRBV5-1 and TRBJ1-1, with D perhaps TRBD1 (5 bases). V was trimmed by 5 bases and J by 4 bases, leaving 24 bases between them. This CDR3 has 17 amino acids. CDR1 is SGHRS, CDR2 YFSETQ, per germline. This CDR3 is CASSPVKGILGSTEAFF. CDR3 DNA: TGCGCCAGCAGTCCCGTGAAGGGGATATTGGGCAGCACTGAAGCTTTCTTT.

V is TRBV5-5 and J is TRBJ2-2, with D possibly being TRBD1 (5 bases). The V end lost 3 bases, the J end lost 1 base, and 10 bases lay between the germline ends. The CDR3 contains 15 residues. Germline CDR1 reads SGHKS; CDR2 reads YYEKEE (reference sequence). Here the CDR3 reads CASSSSRVNTGELFF. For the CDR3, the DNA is TGTGCCAGCAGCTCCTCCAGGGTGAACACCGGGGAGCTGTTTTTT.

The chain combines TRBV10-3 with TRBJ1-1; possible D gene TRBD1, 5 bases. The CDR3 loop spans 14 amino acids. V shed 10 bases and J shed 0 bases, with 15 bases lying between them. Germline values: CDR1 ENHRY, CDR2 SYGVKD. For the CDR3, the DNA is TGTGCCACCTCACAGGCGGCCATGAACACTGAAGCTTTCTTT. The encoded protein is CATSQAAMNTEAFF.

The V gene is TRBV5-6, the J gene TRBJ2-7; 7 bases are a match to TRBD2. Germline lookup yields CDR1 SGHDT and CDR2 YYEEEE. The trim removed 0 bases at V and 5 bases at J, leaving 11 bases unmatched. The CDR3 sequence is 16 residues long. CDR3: CASSLGGRAGVDEQYF. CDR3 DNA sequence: TGTGCCAGCAGCTTGGGGGGCCGGGCGGGAGTCGACGAGCAGTACTTC.

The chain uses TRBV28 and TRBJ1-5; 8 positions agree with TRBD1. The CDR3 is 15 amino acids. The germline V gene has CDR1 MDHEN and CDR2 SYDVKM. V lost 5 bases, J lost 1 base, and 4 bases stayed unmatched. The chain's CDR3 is CASSGAGGSNQPQHF. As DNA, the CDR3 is TGTGCCAGCAGTGGCGCAGGGGGCAGCAATCAGCCCCAGCATTTT.

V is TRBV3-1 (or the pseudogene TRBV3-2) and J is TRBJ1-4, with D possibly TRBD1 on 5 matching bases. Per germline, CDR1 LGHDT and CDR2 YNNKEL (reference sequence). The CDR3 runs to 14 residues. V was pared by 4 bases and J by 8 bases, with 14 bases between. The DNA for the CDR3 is TGTGCCAGCAGCCCCAGGGTGTATGAAGAAAAACTGTTTTTT. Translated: CASSPRVYEEKLFF.

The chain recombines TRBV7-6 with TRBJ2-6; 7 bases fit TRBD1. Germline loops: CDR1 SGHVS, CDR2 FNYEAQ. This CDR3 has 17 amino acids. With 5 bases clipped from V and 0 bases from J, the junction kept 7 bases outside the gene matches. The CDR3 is CASSRRDSFSGANVLTF. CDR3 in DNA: TGTGCCAGCAGCCGCCGGGACAGCTTCTCTGGGGCCAACGTCCTGACTTTC.